This T cell receptor (beta chain) was captured in a study of blood T cell repertoires in COVID-19. This CDR3 contains 15 residues. The germline V gene has CDR1 SGHAT and CDR2 FQDESV (reference sequence). J was trimmed by 5 bases and V by 1 base; bases with no gene match: 5. How the authors handled the data: The authors estimated nucleated cell counts from reference gene primer amplification. Sequenced by immunoSEQ multiplex PCR; TCRdb stores in-frame clones only, minus some. V and J calls plus clone size are reproduced from that table; the DNA served to infer D and trimming. The repertoire holds around 200,000 clones, with more than 70% as singletons.

The origin of this receptor is a woman between 45 and 65 years old with acute or convalescent COVID-19. Input material: peripheral blood. The rearrangement links TRBV11-1 to TRBJ1-1; 9 nucleotides agree with TRBD1. The CDR3 spells CASSLEGTGSTEAFF. The CDR3 coding sequence is TGTGCCAGCAGCTTAGAGGGGACAGGGAGTACTGAAGCTTTCTTT.